Sequencing of this T cell receptor beta chain was carried out in a study of T-cell reconstitution after alpha-beta-depleted transplantation in children. Study-wide points: When one year had passed after transplant, most T-cell counts and diversity came from newly produced T cells.

This clonotype was detected ten times or more. Its antigen is as yet unknown. TCRbeta library preparation incorporated unique molecular identifiers. TCRdb processed the PCR reads anew with MiXCR; each CDR3 protein has one entry. The table includes some 70,000 distinct CDR3 sequences, over 4.5% detected once. Per germline, CDR1 ENHRY and CDR2 SYGVKD. The CDR3 totals 15 residues. This TCR came from a boy younger than two who had a stem cell transplant for acute myeloid leukemia, so the T cells may come from the graft donor. The chain uses TRBV10-3 and TRBJ2-7; perhaps TRBD1 as D (6 bases). Sequenced here: PBMCs, mostly from graft donor cells, sampled 180 days after TCRalphabeta/CD19-depleted stem cell transplant. The chain's CDR3 is CSTCPGELPIYEQYF. The CDR3 DNA is TGTTCGACCTGCCCAGGGGAGCTTCCCATCTACGAGCAGTACTTC.